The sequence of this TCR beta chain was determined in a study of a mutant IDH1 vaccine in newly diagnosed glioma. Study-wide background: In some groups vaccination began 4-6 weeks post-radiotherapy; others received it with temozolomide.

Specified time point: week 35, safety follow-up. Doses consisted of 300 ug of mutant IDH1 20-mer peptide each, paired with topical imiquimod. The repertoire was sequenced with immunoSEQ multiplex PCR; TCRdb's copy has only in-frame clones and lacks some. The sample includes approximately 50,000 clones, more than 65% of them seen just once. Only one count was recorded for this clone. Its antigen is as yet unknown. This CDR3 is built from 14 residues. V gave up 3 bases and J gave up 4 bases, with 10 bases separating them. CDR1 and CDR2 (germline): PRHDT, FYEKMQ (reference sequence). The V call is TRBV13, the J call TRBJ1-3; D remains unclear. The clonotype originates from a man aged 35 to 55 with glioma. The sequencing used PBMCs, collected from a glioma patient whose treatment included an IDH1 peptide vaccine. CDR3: CASSLGGFGNTIYF. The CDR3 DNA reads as TGTGCCAGCAGCTTGGGAGGGTTCGGAAACACCATATATTTT.